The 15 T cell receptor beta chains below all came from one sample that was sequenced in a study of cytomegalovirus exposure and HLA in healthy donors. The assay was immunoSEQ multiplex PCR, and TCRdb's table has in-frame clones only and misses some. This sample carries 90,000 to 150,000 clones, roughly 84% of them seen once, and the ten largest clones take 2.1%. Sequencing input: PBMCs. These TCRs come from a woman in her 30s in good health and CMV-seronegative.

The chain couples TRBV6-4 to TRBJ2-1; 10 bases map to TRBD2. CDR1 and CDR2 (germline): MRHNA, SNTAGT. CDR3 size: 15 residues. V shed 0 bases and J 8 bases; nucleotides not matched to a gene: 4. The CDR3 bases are TGTGCCAGCAGTGACTCTAGCGGGGGGCGGGATGAGCAGTTCTTC. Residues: CASSDSSGGRDEQFF.

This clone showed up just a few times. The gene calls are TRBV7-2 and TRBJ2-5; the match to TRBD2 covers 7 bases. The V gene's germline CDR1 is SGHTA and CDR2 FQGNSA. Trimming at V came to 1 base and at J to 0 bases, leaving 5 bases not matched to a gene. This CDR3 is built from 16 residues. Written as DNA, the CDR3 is TGTGCCAGCAGCTTAGGATTAGGGACTAACCAAGAGACCCAGTACTTC. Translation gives CASSLGLGTNQETQYF.

The CDR3 region is CASLNQGAYEQYF. CDR3 in DNA: TGTGCCAGCTTAAACCAGGGGGCCTACGAGCAGTACTTC. The chain combines TRBV5-4 with TRBJ2-7; TRBD1 matches 7 bases. Looked up from germline, CDR1 is SGHNT and CDR2 is YYREEE (reference sequence). V dropped 7 bases and J dropped 2; count of bases not matched to a gene: 6. The CDR3 runs to 13 residues.

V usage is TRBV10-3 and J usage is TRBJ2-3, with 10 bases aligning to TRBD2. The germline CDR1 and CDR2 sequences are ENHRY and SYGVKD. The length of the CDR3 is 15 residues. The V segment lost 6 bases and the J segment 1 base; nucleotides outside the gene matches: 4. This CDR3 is CAIRGTSERTDTQYF. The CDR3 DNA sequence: TGTGCCATCAGGGGGACTAGCGAGCGCACAGATACGCAGTATTTT.

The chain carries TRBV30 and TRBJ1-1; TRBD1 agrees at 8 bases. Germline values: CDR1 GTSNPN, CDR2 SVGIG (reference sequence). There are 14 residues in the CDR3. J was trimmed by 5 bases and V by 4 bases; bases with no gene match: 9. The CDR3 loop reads CAWTQGALDTEAFF. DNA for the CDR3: TGTGCCTGGACCCAGGGGGCACTTGATACTGAAGCTTTCTTT. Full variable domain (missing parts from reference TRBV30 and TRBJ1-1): SQTIHQWPATLVQPVGSPLSLECTVEGTSNPNLYWYRQAAGRGLQLLFYSVGIGQISSEVPQNLSASRPQDRQFILSSKKLLLSDSGFYLCAWTQGALDTEAFFGQGTRLTVV.

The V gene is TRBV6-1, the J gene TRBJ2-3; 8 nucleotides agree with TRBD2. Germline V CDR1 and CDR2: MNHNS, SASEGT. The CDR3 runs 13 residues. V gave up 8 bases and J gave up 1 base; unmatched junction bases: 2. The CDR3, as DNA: TGTGCCAGCGAGCGGGGGCGCACAGATACGCAGTATTTT. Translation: CASERGRTDTQYF.

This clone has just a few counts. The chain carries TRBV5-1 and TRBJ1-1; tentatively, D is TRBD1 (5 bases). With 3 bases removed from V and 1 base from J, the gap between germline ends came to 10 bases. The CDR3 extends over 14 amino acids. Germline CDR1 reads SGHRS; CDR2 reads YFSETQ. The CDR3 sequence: CASSSGLRNTEAFF. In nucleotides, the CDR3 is TGCGCCAGCAGCTCAGGGTTGAGGAACACTGAAGCTTTCTTT.

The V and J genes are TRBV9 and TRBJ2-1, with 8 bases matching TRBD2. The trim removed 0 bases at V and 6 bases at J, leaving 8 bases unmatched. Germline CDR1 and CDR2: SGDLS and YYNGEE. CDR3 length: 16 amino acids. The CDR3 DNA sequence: TGTGCCAGCAGCGTAGGTCCCGGGGGGGTCCCCAATGAGCAGTTCTTC. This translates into CASSVGPGGVPNEQFF.

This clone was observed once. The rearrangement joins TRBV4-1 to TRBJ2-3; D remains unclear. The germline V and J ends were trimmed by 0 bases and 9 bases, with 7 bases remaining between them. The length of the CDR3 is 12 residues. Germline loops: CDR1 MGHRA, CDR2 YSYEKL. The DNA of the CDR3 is TGCGCCAGCAGCCAAGATTCCGGGACGCAGTATTTT. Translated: CASSQDSGTQYF.

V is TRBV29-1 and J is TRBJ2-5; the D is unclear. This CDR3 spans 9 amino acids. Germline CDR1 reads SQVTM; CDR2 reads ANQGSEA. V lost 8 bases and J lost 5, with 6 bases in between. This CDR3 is CSSEETQYF. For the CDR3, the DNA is TGCAGCAGTGAGGAGACCCAGTACTTC.

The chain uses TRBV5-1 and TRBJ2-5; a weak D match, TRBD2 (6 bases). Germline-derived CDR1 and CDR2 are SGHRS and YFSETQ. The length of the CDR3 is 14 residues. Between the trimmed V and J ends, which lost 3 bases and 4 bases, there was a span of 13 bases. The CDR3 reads CASSWSGGRETQYF. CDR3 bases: TGCGCCAGCAGCTGGAGTGGGGGGAGAGAGACCCAGTACTTC. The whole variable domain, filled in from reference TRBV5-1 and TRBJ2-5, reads KAGVTQTPRYLIKTRGQQVTLSCSPISGHRSVSWYQQTPGQGLQFLFEYFSETQRNKGNFPGRFSGRQFSNSRSEMNVSTLELGDSALYLCASSWSGGRETQYFGPGTRLLVL.

Here the CDR3 DNA reads TGTGCCAGCAGCTTAGCTGGGGGACAGGGCAGTTCCTATAATTCACCCCTCCACTTT. It encodes CASSLAGGQGSSYNSPLHF. V gene TRBV7-2 combines with J gene TRBJ1-6, with 9 bases aligning to TRBD1. The CDR3 runs 19 residues. Unmatched junction bases numbered 7, after V lost 0 bases and J lost 1 base. The germline V gene has CDR1 SGHTA and CDR2 FQGNSA.

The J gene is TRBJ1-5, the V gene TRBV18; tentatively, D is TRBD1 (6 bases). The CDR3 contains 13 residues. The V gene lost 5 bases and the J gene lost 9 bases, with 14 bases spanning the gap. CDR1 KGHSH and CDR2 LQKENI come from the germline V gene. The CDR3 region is CASSSDSPGPQHF. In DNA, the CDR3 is TGTGCCAGCTCATCGGACAGCCCTGGGCCCCAGCATTTT.

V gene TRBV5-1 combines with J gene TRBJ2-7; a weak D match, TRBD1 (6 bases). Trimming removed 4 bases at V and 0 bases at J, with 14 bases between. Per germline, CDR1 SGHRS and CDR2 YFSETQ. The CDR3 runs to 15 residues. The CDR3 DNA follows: TGCGCCAGCAGCGCAGGGGACATTCTCTCCTACGAGCAGTACTTC. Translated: CASSAGDILSYEQYF.

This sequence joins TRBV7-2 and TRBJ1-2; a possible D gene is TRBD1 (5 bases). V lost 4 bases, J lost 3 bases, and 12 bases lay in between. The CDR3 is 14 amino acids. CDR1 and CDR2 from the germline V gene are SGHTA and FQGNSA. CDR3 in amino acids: CASSSHQGDYGYTF. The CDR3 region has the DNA TGTGCCAGCAGCTCTCACCAGGGCGACTATGGCTACACCTTC.